Listed below are T cell receptor beta chains from one sample, sequenced in a study of T-cell memory formation after mild COVID-19. MiXCR, applied by TCRdb to the 5' RACE reads, yields one record per CDR3 protein. Of 150,000 or so distinct CDR3 sequences listed, approximately 15% are singletons. What was sequenced was PBMCs or a T cell subset sorted from them (not recorded which). These receptors were obtained from an adult woman who had mild COVID-19 (a few samples of this study predate the infection). Cell type and time point are not known. Both conserved end residues are part of each CDR3.

V: TRBV5-1
CDR3: CASSPLYTQETQYF

V: TRBV5-8
CDR3: CASSSLGTGRNEQFF

V: TRBV29-1
CDR3: CSVGQGQGPTEAFF

V: TRBV24-1
CDR3: CATSDGLQASYTF

V: TRBV4-1
CDR3: CASSRLTGYTEAFF

V: TRBV6-2/TRBV6-3
CDR3: CASGRDQISTDTQYF

V: TRBV6-1
CDR3: CASKLETGGFYEQYF

V: TRBV9
CDR3: CASSVLSGGAGNTIYF

V: TRBV18
CDR3: CASSPGAGPSYEQYF

V: TRBV19
CDR3: CASSLRQITEAFF

V: TRBV7-6
CDR3: CASSKDTGFSYEQYF

V: TRBV5-1
CDR3: CASSLESSGFLGDEQYF

V: TRBV12-3/TRBV12-4
CDR3: CASSTGQGRSYEQYF

V: TRBV4-3
CDR3: CASSQDIGGSTNTEAFF

V: TRBV27
CDR3: CASRYGLSADTQYF

V: TRBV5-4
CDR3: CASSPGTGNYEQYF

V: TRBV4-2
CDR3: CASSPETSGYEQYF